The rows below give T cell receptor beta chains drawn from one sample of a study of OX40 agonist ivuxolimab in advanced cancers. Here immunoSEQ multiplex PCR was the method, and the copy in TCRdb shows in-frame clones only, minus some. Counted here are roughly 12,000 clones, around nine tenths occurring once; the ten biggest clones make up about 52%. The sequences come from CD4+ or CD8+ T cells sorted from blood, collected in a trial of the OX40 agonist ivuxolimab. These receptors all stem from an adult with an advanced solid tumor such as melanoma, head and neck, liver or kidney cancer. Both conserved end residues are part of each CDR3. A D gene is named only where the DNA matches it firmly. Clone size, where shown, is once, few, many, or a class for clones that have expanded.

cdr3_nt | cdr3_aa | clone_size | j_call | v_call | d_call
TGTGCCAGCAGCGTAGTAGGGGAAAGCACTGAAGCTTTCTTT | CASSVVGESTEAFF | - | TRBJ1-1 | TRBV9 | -
TGTGCCAGCAGTTACTCGGGGGAGCAGTACTTC | CASSYSGEQYF | - | TRBJ2-7 | TRBV6-6 | -
TGTGCCAGCAGCCCCACAGGGGGCGCCTTCTATGGCTACACCTTC | CASSPTGGAFYGYTF | - | TRBJ1-2 | TRBV7-2 | TRBD1
TGCGCCAGCAGCCGCGGGGACGACAACTACGAGCAGTACTTC | CASSRGDDNYEQYF | large | TRBJ2-7 | TRBV5-1 | -
TGTGCCAGCAGTTTGGGGAGGGGTCAGCCCCAGCATTTT | CASSLGRGQPQHF | - | TRBJ1-5 | TRBV27 | -
TGCGCCAGCAGCTATGGCGAAAAACTGTTTTTT | CASSYGEKLFF | - | TRBJ1-4 | TRBV4-1 | -
TGCGCCAGCAGCCTCGGACAGAGCACAGATACGCAGTATTTT | CASSLGQSTDTQYF | - | TRBJ2-3 | TRBV4-3 | -
TGCAGTGTCGAAGTGAGCAATGAGCAGTTCTTC | CSVEVSNEQFF | - | TRBJ2-1 | TRBV20-1 | -
TGTGCCAGCAGCTTAGGAGAGAGATTTATGAGCTCCTACAATGAGCAGTTCTTC | CASSLGERFMSSYNEQFF | - | TRBJ2-1 | TRBV11-2 | -
TGTGCCAGCAGAAAAACTAGCGGCCGGGAGTACGAGCAGTACTTC | CASRKTSGREYEQYF | - | TRBJ2-7 | TRBV28 | TRBD2
TGTGCCAGCAGCCCCTTCCCTGGGGAGCAGTACTTC | CASSPFPGEQYF | - | TRBJ2-7 | TRBV7-2 | -
TGTGCCAGTAGTATAGGCATGGGGTCCTACGAGCAGTACTTC | CASSIGMGSYEQYF | - | TRBJ2-7 | TRBV19 | -
TGTGCCAGCAGCTTACCGGGGGGGACTGGGGAGACCCAGTACTTC | CASSLPGGTGETQYF | - | TRBJ2-5 | TRBV7-9 | TRBD2
TGCGCCAGCAGTCAACCGGGCCCAAGGAGAGAAAAACTGTTTTTT | CASSQPGPRREKLFF | few | TRBJ1-4 | TRBV23-1 | -
TGTGCCAGCAGTTTAATTACGAACACTGAAGCTTTCTTT | CASSLITNTEAFF | - | TRBJ1-1 | TRBV28 | -
TGCGCCAGCAGCCAAGAGAGGGACGTTCACTCTGGAAACACCATATATTTT | CASSQERDVHSGNTIYF | - | TRBJ1-3 | TRBV4-3 | -
TGCAGCGTTGAAACCGAGGTTGCCTACGAGCAGTACTTC | CSVETEVAYEQYF | - | TRBJ2-7 | TRBV29-1 | -
TGTGCCAGCAGCCGTCCCGGGACAGGCTCGAACACTGAAGCTTTCTTT | CASSRPGTGSNTEAFF | - | TRBJ1-1 | TRBV5-4 | TRBD1
TGTGCCAGCAGCGTAACGGTAGCGGGGTACAATGAGCAGTTCTTC | CASSVTVAGYNEQFF | - | TRBJ2-1 | TRBV9 | TRBD2
TGTGCCAGCAGCTTAGCGTCGGGGACCGAGCAGTTCTTC | CASSLASGTEQFF | once | TRBJ2-1 | TRBV7-2 | -